Detailed here is one TCR beta chain. This sample is drawn from a study of blood T cell repertoires in COVID-19. Study at large: T cells, B-cell-depleted T cells, or PBMCs supplied cDNA or gDNA.

Germline CDR1 is SNHLY and CDR2 is FYNNEI. The CDR3 consists of 15 residues. Between the trimmed V and J ends, which lost 3 bases and 4 bases, there was a span of 10 bases. Using immunoSEQ multiplex PCR, the repertoire was profiled, and TCRdb retains in-frame clones only, with some absent. The table shows about 500,000 clones, with about 89% occurring only once. Source material: peripheral blood. V is TRBV2 and J is TRBJ2-6; D unclear. The receptor comes from a woman aged 45 to 65 with COVID-19, enrolled during active disease. As DNA, the CDR3 is TGTGCCAGCAGTGAGAGCTACTCCGGGGCCAACGTCCTGACTTTC. As protein: CASSESYSGANVLTF.